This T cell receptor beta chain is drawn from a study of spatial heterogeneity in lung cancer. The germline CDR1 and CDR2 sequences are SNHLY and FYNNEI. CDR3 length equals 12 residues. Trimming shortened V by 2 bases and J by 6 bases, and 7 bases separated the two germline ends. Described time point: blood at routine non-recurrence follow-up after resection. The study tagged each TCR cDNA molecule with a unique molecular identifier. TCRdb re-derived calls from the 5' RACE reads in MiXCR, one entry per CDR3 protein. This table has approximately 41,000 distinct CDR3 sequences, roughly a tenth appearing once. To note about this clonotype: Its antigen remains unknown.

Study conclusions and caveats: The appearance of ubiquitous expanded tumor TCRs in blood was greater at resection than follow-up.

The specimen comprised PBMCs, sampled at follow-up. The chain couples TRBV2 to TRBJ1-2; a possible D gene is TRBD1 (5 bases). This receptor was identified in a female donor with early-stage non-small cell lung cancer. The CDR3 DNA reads TGTGCCAGCAGTGAATCAGGGAATGGCTACACCTTC. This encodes CASSESGNGYTF.